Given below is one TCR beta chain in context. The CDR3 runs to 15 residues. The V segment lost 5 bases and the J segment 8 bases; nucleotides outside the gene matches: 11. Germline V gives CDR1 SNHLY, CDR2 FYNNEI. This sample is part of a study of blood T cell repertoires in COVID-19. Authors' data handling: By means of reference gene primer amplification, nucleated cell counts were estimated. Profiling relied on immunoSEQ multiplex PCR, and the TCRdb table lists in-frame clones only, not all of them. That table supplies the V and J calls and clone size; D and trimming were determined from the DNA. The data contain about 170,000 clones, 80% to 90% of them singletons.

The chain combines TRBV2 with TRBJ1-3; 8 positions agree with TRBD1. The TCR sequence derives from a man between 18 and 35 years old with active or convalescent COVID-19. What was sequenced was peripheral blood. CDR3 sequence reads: CASSLGQGEVYTIYF. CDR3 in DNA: TGTGCCAGCAGTCTCGGACAGGGTGAAGTTTACACCATATATTTT. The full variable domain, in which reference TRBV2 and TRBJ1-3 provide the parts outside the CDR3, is EPEVTQTPSHQVTQMGQEVILRCVPISNHLYFYWYRQILGQKVEFLVSFYNNEISEKSEIFDDQFSVERPDGSNFTLKIRSTKLEDSAMYFCASSLGQGEVYTIYFGEGSWLTVV.